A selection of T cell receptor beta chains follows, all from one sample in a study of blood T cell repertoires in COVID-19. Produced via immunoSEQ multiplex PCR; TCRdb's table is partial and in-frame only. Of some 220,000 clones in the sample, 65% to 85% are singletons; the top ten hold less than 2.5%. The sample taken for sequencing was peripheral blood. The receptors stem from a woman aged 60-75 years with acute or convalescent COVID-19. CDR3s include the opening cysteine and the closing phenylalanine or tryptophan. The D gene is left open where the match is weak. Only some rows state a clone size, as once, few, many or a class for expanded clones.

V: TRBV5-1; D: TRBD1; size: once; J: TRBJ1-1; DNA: TGCGCCAGCAGCTCGCGACAGGGAATGGTGAACACTGAAGCTTTCTTT; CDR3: CASSSRQGMVNTEAFF
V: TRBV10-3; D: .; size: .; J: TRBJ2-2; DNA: TGTGCCACAAAGGACAGTAACACCGGGGAGCTGTTTTTT; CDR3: CATKDSNTGELFF
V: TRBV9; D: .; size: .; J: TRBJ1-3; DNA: TGTGCCAGCAGCGTAGCCCTCGGGAACACCATATATTTT; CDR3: CASSVALGNTIYF
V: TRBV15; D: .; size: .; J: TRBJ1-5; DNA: TGTGCCACCAGCAGAGGCCGGGACACGAGCAATCAGCCCCAGCATTTT; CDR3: CATSRGRDTSNQPQHF
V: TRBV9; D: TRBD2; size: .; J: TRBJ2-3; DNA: TGTGCCAGCAGCGTAGCTAGCGGGGGGGTAACTCGCACAGATACGCAGTATTTT; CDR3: CASSVASGGVTRTDTQYF
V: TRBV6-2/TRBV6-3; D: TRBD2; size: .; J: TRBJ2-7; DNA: TGTGCCAGCAGTCCAAACAGACTAGCATGGCAATTCTACGAGCAGTACTTC; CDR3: CASSPNRLAWQFYEQYF
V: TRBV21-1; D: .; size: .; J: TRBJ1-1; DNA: TGTGCCAGCAGCAAAGCGGATGTGTGTAGGGGGGGTCGGATGAAAGGGGACACTGAAGCTTTCTTT; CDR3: CASSKADVCRGGRMKGDTEAFF
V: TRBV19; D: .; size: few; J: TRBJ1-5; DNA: TGTGCCAGTAGGGAGACAGCATATAGCAATCAGCCCCAGCATTTT; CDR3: CASRETAYSNQPQHF
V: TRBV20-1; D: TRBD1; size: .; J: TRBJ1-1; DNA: TGCAGTGCTAATGAGGGGGCCCAGAACACTGAAGCTTTCTTT; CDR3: CSANEGAQNTEAFF
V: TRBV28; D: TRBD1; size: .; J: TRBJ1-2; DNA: TGTGCCAGCAGTTTATGGTCCGGACAGGGGAACTATGGCTACACCTTC; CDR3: CASSLWSGQGNYGYTF
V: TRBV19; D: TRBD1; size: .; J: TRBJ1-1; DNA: TGTGCCAGTAGGAACAACAGGGGGAAGGAAGCTTTCTTT; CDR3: CASRNNRGKEAFF
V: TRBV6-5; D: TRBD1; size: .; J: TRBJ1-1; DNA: TGTGCCAGCACCGAAGGGACAGGTCTGGCTGAAGCTTTCTTT; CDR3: CASTEGTGLAEAFF
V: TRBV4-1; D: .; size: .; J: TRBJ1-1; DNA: TGCGCCAGCAGCCAAGGTGAAGAGAGAGTCCGGTTGAACACTGAAGCTTTCTTT; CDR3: CASSQGEERVRLNTEAFF
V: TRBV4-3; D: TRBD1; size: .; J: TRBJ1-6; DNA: TGCGCCAGCAGCCAAGAAGGAACAGGGGCCTCACCCCTCCACTTT; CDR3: CASSQEGTGASPLHF
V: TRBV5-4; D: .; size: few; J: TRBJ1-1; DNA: TGTGCCAGCAGCCCTGGGCTTAACACTGAAGCTTTCTTT; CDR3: CASSPGLNTEAFF
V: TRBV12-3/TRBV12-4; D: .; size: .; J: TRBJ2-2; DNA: TGTGCAGGGGGAGCTAGCAAGACCGGGGAGCTGTTTTTT; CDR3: CAGGASKTGELFF
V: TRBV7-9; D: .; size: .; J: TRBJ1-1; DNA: TGTGCCAGCAGCTGGGACTACACTGAAGCTTTCTTT; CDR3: CASSWDYTEAFF
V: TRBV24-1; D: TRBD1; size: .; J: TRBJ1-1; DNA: TGTGCCACCAGTGACTTACAGCCGGGACAGGTGAGGACTGAAGCTTTCTTT; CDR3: CATSDLQPGQVRTEAFF
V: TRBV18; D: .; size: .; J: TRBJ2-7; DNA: TGTGCCAGCTCGTCAAACTACGAGCAGTACTTC; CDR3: CASSSNYEQYF
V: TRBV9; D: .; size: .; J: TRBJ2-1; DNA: TGTGCCAGCAGCGTCGCAGGGAATTACAATGAGCAGTTCTTC; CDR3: CASSVAGNYNEQFF
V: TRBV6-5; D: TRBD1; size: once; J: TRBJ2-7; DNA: TGTGCCAGCACCCAAACCTGGGACAGGGCCTACGAGCAGTACTTC; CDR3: CASTQTWDRAYEQYF
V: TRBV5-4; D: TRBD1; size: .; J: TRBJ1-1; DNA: TGTGCCAGCAGCGCCGACAGGGAAGCAGCTTTCTTT; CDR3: CASSADREAAFF
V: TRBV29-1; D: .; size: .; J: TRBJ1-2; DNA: TGCAGCGTTGAAGGGGGCCATGGCTACACCTTC; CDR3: CSVEGGHGYTF
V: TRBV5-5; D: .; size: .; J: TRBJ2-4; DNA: TGTGCCAGCAGCTTCGGGATATTTTCGAACATTCAGTACTTC; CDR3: CASSFGIFSNIQYF